This T cell receptor beta chain is drawn from a study of T cell responses to AZD1222 COVID-19 vaccine. Per the germline V gene, CDR1 is MGHRA and CDR2 is YSYEKL. Trimming left V 1 base short and J 4 bases short, with 16 bases between. CDR3 length: 16 amino acids. Profiled with immunoSEQ multiplex PCR; TCRdb holds only in-frame clones, not every one. The sample comprises about 110,000 clones, about 89% of which are singletons, and about 6.8% rests with the top ten. Second-dose recipients at about 4 or about 12 weeks were treated as one pooled group. The receptor comes from an adult who received the AZD1222 COVID-19 vaccine. The chain couples TRBV4-1 to TRBJ1-2; D remains ambiguous. Specimen: peripheral blood, collected 28 days after the second AZD1222 dose. In DNA, the CDR3 is TGCGCCAGCAGCCAAGCCCTCTGGGTTTCGAGCTATGGCTACACCTTC. Protein product: CASSQALWVSSYGYTF.